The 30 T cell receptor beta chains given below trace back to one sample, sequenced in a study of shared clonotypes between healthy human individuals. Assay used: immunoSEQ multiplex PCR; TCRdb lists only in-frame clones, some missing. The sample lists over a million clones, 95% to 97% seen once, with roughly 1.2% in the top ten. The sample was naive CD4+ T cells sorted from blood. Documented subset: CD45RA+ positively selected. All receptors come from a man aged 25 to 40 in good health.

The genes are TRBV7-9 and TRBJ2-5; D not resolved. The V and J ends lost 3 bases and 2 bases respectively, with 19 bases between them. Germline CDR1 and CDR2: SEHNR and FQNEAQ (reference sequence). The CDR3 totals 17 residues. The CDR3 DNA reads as TGTGCCAGCAGCTTGGTGCCTAGTTCGATCCGGCAAGAGACCCAGTACTTC. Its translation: CASSLVPSSIRQETQYF.

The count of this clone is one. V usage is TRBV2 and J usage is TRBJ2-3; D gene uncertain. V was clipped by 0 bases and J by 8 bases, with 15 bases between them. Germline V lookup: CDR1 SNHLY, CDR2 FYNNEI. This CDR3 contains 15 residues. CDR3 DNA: TGTGCCAGCAGTGAAGCGCAACAGCCTCTCGGTACGCAGTATTTT. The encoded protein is CASSEAQQPLGTQYF.

CDR3 residues: CASSPMGGKSTDTQYF. The CDR3 DNA reads as TGTGCCAGCAGCCCCATGGGGGGTAAGAGCACAGATACGCAGTATTTT. The rearrangement joins TRBV7-3 to TRBJ2-3; TRBD2 is a possible D gene (6 bases). The germline CDR1 and CDR2 sequences are SGHTA and FQGTGA. The CDR3 totals 16 residues. The ends were cut back, 5 bases at V and 0 bases at J, with 15 bases in the middle.

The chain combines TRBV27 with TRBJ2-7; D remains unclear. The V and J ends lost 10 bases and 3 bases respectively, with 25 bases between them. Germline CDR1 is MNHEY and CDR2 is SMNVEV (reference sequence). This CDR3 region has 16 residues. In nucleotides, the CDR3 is TGTGCCACCGGCCCGTCGGCTGTCCTAATTAGCTACGAGCAGTACTTC. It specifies CATGPSAVLISYEQYF.

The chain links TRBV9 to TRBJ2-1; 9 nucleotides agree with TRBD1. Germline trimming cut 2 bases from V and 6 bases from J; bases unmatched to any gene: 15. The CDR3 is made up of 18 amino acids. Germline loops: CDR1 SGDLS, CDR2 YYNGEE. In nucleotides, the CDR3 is TGTGCCAGCAGCGTTCGGACAGGGGTAGTCGGACTCTCCAATGAGCAGTTCTTC. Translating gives CASSVRTGVVGLSNEQFF.

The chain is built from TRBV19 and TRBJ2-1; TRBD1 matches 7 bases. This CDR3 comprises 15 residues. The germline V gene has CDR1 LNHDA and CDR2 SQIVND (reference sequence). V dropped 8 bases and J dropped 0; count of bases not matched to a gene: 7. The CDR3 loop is CASRSGGISYNEQFF. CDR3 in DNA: TGTGCCAGTCGGTCAGGGGGAATCTCCTACAATGAGCAGTTCTTC.

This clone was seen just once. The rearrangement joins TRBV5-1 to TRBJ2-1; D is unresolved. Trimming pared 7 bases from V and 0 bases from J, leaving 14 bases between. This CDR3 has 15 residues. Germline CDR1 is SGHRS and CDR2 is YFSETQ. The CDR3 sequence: CASERSLGSYNEQFF. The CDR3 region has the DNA TGCGCCAGCGAACGGAGCCTGGGCTCCTACAATGAGCAGTTCTTC.

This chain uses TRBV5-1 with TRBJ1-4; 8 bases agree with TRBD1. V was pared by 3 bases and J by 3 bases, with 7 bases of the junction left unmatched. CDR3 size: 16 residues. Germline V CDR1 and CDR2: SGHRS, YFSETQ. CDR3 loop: CASSSRGRVANEKLFF. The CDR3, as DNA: TGCGCCAGCAGCTCCAGGGGGCGGGTGGCTAATGAAAAACTGTTTTTT.

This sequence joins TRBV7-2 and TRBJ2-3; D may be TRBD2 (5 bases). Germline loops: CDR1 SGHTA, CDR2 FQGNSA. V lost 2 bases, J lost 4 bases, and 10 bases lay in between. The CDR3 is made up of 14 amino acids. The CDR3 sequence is CASSLQRAPDTQYF. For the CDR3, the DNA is TGTGCCAGCAGCTTACAGAGGGCACCAGATACGCAGTATTTT. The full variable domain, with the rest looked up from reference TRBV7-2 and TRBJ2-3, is GAGVSQSPSNKVTEKGKDVELRCDPISGHTALYWYRQSLGQGLEFLIYFQGNSAPDKSGLPSDRFSAERTGGSVSTLTIQRTQQEDSAVYLCASSLQRAPDTQYFGPGTRLTVL.

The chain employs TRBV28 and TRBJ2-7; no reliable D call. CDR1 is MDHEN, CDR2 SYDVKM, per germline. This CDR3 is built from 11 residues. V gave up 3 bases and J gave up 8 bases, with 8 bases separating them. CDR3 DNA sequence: TGTGCCAGCAGTTTTCAGACAAAGCAGTACTTC. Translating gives CASSFQTKQYF.

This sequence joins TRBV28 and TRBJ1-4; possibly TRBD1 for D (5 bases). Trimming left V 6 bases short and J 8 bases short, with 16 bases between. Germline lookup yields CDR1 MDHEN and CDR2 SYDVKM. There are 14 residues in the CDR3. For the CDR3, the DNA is TGTGCCAGCAGCAAAAACTCCTACAGGGAAAAACTGTTTTTT. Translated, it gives CASSKNSYREKLFF.

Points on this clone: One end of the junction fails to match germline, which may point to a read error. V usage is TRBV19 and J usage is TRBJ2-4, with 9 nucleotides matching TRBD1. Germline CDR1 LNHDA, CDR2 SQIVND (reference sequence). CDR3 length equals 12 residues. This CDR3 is CASSVGTGRMDF. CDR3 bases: TGTGCCAGTAGTGTTGGGACAGGGAGGATGGACTTC.

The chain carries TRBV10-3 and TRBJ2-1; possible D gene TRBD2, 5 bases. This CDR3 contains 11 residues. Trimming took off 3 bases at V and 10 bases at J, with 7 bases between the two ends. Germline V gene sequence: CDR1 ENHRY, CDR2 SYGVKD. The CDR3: CAISEREEQFF. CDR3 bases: TGTGCCATCAGTGAAAGGGAGGAGCAGTTCTTC.

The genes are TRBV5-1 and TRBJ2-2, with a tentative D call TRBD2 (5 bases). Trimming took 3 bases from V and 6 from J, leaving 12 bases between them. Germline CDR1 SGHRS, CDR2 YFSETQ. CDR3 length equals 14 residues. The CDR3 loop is CASSSGVGSGELFF. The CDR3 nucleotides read TGCGCCAGCAGCTCCGGGGTAGGATCCGGGGAGCTGTTTTTT.

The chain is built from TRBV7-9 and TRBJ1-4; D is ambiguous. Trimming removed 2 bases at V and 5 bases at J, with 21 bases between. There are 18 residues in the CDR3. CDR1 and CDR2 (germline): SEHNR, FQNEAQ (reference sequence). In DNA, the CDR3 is TGTGCCAGCAGCTTACTATCTAACTACCGGGTCTACAATGAAAAACTGTTTTTT. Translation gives CASSLLSNYRVYNEKLFF. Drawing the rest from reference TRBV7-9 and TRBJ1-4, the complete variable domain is DTGVSQNPRHKITKRGQNVTFRCDPISEHNRLYWYRQTLGQGPEFLTYFQNEAQLEKSRLLSDRFSAERPKGSFSTLEIQRTEQGDSAMYLCASSLLSNYRVYNEKLFFGSGTQLSVL.

The CDR3 spells CASSPTGQGFTYEQYF. CDR3 nucleotide sequence: TGTGCCAGCAGCCCGACTGGACAGGGGTTTACCTACGAGCAGTACTTC. The chain uses TRBV7-6 and TRBJ2-7; TRBD1 matches 9 bases. The CDR3 has 16 residues. V lost 5 bases and J lost 2; bases outside the gene matches: 10. Per the germline V gene, CDR1 is SGHVS and CDR2 is FNYEAQ. The full variable domain, its missing parts supplied by reference TRBV7-6 and TRBJ2-7, is GAGVSQSPRYKVTKRGQDVALRCDPISGHVSLYWYRQALGQGPEFLTYFNYEAQQDKSGLPNDRFSAERPEGSISTLTIQRTEQRDSAMYRCASSPTGQGFTYEQYFGPGTRLTVT.

CDR3 nucleotides: TGTGCCAGCAGCCAAGTTGGGACAGTGAACACTGAAGCTTTCTTT. The encoded protein is CASSQVGTVNTEAFF. V usage is TRBV14 and J usage is TRBJ1-1; TRBD1 agrees at 7 bases. J was trimmed by 0 bases and V by 1 base; bases with no gene match: 2. From germline, CDR1 is SGHDN and CDR2 FVKESK. The CDR3 runs 15 residues.

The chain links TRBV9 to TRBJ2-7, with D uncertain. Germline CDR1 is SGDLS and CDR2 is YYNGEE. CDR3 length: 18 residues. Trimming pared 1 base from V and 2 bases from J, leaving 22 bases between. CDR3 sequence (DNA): TGTGCCAGCAGCGTATCCCCGGGCGGCAAGAACCCCCCCTACGAGCAGTACTTC. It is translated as CASSVSPGGKNPPYEQYF.

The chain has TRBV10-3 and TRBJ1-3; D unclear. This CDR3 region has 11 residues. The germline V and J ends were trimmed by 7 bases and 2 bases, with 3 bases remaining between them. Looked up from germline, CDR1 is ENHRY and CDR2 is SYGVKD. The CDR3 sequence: CAIMAGNTIYF. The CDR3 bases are TGTGCCATCATGGCTGGAAACACCATATATTTT.

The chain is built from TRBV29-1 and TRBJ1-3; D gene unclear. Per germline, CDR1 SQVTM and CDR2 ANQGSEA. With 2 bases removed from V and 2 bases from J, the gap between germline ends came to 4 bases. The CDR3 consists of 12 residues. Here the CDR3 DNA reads TGCAGCGTTGAATCGGCTGGAAACACCATATATTTT. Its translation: CSVESAGNTIYF.

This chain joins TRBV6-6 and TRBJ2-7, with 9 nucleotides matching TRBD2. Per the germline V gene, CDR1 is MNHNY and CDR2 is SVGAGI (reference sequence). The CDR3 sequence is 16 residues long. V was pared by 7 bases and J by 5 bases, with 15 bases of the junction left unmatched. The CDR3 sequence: CASIKVAGAQTNEQYF. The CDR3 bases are TGTGCCAGCATAAAAGTAGCGGGAGCTCAAACCAACGAGCAGTACTTC.

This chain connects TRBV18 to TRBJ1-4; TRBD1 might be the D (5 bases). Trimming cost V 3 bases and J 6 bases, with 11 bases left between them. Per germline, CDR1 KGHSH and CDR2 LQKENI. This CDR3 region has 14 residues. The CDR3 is CASSPRQGDEKLFF. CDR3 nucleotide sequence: TGTGCCAGCTCACCGCGCCAGGGTGATGAAAAACTGTTTTTT.

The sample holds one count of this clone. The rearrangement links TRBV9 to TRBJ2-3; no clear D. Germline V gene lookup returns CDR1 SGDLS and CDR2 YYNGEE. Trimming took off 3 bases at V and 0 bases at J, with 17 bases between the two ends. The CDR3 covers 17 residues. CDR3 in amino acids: CASSAVPKSRSTDTQYF. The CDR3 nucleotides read TGTGCCAGCAGCGCCGTCCCTAAGTCTAGAAGCACAGATACGCAGTATTTT.

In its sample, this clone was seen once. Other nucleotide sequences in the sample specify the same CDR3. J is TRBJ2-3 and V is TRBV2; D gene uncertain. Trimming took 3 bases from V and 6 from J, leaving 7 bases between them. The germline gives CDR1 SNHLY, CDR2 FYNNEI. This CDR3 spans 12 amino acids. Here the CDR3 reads CASSDRADTQYF. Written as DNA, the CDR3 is TGTGCCAGCAGTGATCGGGCTGATACGCAGTATTTT.

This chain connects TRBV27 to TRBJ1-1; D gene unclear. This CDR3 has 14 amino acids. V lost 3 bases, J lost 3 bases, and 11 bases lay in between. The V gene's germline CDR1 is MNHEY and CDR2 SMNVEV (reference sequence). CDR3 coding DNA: TGTGCCAGCAGTTTTGACATCCTGTACACTGAAGCTTTCTTT. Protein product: CASSFDILYTEAFF.

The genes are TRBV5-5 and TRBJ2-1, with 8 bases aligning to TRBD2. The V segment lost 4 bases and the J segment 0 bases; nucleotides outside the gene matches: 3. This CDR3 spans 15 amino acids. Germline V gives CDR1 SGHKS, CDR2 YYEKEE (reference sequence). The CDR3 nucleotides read TGTGCCAGCAGCCATGGGACTAGCTCCTACAATGAGCAGTTCTTC. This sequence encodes CASSHGTSSYNEQFF.

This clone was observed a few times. CDR3 sequence (DNA): TGTGCCAGCAGTTACGGGGTATCGGGTGAAAAACTGTTTTTT. Translated, it gives CASSYGVSGEKLFF. The rearrangement joins TRBV6-6 to TRBJ1-4; D is undetermined. The CDR3 loop spans 14 amino acids. V gave up 2 bases and J gave up 7 bases, with 11 bases separating them. Per germline, CDR1 MNHNY and CDR2 SVGAGI (reference sequence).

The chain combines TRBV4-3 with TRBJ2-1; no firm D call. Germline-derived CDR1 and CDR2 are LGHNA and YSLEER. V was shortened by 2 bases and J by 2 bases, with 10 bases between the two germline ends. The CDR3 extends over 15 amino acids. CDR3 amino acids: CASSQISGPYNEQFF. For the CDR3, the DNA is TGCGCCAGCAGCCAAATCTCCGGACCCTACAATGAGCAGTTCTTC.

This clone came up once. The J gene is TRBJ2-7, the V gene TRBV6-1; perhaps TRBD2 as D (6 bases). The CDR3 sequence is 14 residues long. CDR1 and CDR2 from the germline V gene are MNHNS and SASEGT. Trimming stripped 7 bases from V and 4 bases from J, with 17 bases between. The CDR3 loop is CASTFRGSTYEQYF. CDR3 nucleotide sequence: TGTGCCAGCACCTTTCGGGGGAGTACTTACGAGCAGTACTTC.

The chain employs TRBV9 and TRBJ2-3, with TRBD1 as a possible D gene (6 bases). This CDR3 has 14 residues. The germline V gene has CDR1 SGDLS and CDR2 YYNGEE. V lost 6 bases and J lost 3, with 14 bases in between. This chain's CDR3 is CASTTGSETDTQYF. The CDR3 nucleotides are TGTGCCAGCACCACAGGGAGTGAGACAGATACGCAGTATTTT.